The clone carrying this T cell receptor beta chain was seen a handful of times. The data were obtained in a study of blood T cell repertoires in COVID-19. Study-wide background: Both acute and convalescent COVID-19 samples were obtained from the United States, Italy and Spain. Sources were T cells, B-cell-depleted T cells, or PBMCs; the material itself was cDNA or gDNA.

The length of the CDR3 is 13 residues. CDR1 is DFQATT and CDR2 is SNEGSKA in the germline V gene (reference sequence). V lost 3 bases and J 5 bases, leaving 14 bases between the germline ends. In the study's own analysis: Reference gene primers were amplified, and this amplification served to estimate nucleated cell counts. The repertoire was sequenced with immunoSEQ multiplex PCR; TCRdb's copy has only in-frame clones and lacks some. V and J calls and clone size come straight from that table; D and trimming were deduced from the DNA. Of 150,000 to 200,000 clones in the sample, about 92% were seen once.

The gene calls are TRBV20-1 and TRBJ2-7; TRBD1 might be the D (5 bases). The origin of this receptor is a man aged 55 to 70 with active or convalescent COVID-19. The sample was peripheral blood. CDR3 in amino acids: CSASRQGLHEQYF. CDR3 nucleotides: TGCAGTGCTAGTAGGCAGGGATTACACGAGCAGTACTTC.